The 25 T cell receptor beta chains reported below all come from one sample, sequenced in a study of CD8 T cells in ankylosing spondylitis. One entry per CDR3 protein, called by TCRdb with MiXCR from the 5' RACE reads. This sample has approximately 500,000 distinct CDR3 sequences; about 12% occur once, and the top ten carry 6.8%. No cognate antigen is known for these TCRs. Points from the study as a whole: Among TCR beta sequences, a motif of several highly homologous variants appeared characteristic of ankylosing spondylitis blood.

The sample consisted of blood, either unsorted or a sorted T cell fraction (not recorded which). The source of these receptors is a male donor with ankylosing spondylitis.

A few counts support this clonotype. The chain is built from TRBV20-1 and TRBJ2-7, with D possibly being TRBD2 (7 bases). V was clipped by 6 bases and J by 3 bases, with 21 bases between them. This CDR3 spans 15 amino acids. Germline CDR1 is DFQATT and CDR2 is SNEGSKA (reference sequence). The CDR3 bases are TGCAGTGCGCCTACCACAGGGAGGGAGGACTACGAGCAGTACTTC. It yields the protein CSAPTTGREDYEQYF.

This clonotype turned up a few times. V is TRBV2 and J is TRBJ1-5; D gene uncertain. There are 14 residues in the CDR3. From germline, CDR1 is SNHLY and CDR2 FYNNEI. V was trimmed by 7 bases and J by 4 bases, leaving 14 bases between them. CDR3 DNA sequence: TGTGCCAGCAACGTCGGGATACCAAATCAGCCCCAGCATTTT. It specifies CASNVGIPNQPQHF.

The gene calls are TRBV3-1 and TRBJ2-2; no reliable D call. Germline V lookup: CDR1 LGHDT, CDR2 YNNKEL (reference sequence). The ends were cut back, 4 bases at V and 6 bases at J, with 9 bases in the middle. This CDR3 has 13 amino acids. DNA of the CDR3: TGTGCCAGCAGCCCTTTAAGCTCCGGGGAGCTGTTTTTT. Protein sequence: CASSPLSSGELFF.

This clonotype was seen a single time. This chain uses TRBV7-8 with TRBJ2-5, with D possibly being TRBD2 (5 bases). The CDR3 totals 15 residues. V was cut by 5 bases and J by 5 bases, with 18 bases left in between. Germline loops: CDR1 SGHVS, CDR2 FQNEAQ. DNA of the CDR3: TGTGCCAGCAGCCCCCGTTCGACGGGGTGGGAGACCCAGTACTTC. Translating gives CASSPRSTGWETQYF. Full variable domain (rest looked up from reference TRBV7-8 and TRBJ2-5): GAGVSQSPRYKVAKRGQDVALRCDPISGHVSLFWYQQALGQGPEFLTYFQNEAQLDKSGLPSDRFFAERPEGSVSTLKIQRTQQEDSAVYLCASSPRSTGWETQYFGPGTRLLVL.

This sequence joins TRBV11-1 and TRBJ2-1; tentatively, D is TRBD2 (6 bases). In germline, CDR1 is SGHAT, CDR2 FQDESV (reference sequence). V lost 1 base and J lost 3, with 16 bases in between. The CDR3 is 17 residues long. The CDR3 here is CASSLDSELARYNEQFF. The CDR3 DNA is TGTGCCAGCAGCTTAGATTCCGAACTAGCTCGCTACAATGAGCAGTTCTTC.

The CDR3 DNA reads as TGTGCCAGCAGTTCAGGGGGACAGGGGACTTGGAATGAGCAGTTCTTC. It translates to CASSSGGQGTWNEQFF. V and J are TRBV12-3 or TRBV12-4 and TRBJ2-1, with 10 bases fitting TRBD1. V shed 4 bases, J shed 7 bases, and the junction held 10 bases outside the gene matches. The CDR3 has 16 amino acids.

The V and J genes are TRBV12-3 or TRBV12-4 and TRBJ2-7, with TRBD1 matching over 9 bases. With V trimmed by 3 bases and J by 5 bases, 5 bases remained unmatched. The CDR3 contains 14 residues. CDR3 protein: CASSLTGGVHEQYV. CDR3 coding DNA: TGTGCCAGCAGTTTGACAGGGGGTGTGCACGAGCAGTACGTC.

There are many counts of this clonotype. The chain uses TRBV6-2 or TRBV6-3 and TRBJ2-1; D is ambiguous. The CDR3 consists of 16 residues. V was cut by 1 base and J by 3 bases, with 13 bases left in between. Germline CDR1 MNHEY, CDR2 SVGEGT. The CDR3 loop is CASSYFSGWGYNEQFF. CDR3 nucleotide sequence: TGTGCCAGCAGTTACTTCTCCGGATGGGGCTACAATGAGCAGTTCTTC.

This clonotype was recorded a few times. The rearrangement joins TRBV7-2 to TRBJ2-2, with D maybe TRBD1 (6 bases). CDR3 length equals 15 residues. V dropped 3 bases and J dropped 3 bases, with 11 bases sitting between them. Germline V gene sequence: CDR1 SGHTA, CDR2 FQGNSA. The CDR3 DNA is TGTGCCAGCAGCTTCCTACGACAGGACACCGGGGAGCTGTTTTTT. Protein product: CASSFLRQDTGELFF.

This clonotype has only a few counts. The V call is TRBV19, the J call TRBJ2-1; D is uncertain. With 3 bases removed from V and 6 bases from J, the gap between germline ends came to 9 bases. Looked up from germline, CDR1 is LNHDA and CDR2 is SQIVND (reference sequence). The CDR3 consists of 13 residues. CDR3 nucleotide sequence: TGTGCCAGTAGTATGAGGCAGAGCAATGAGCAGTTCTTC. As protein: CASSMRQSNEQFF.

This clonotype was picked up a small number of times. The chain combines TRBV30 with TRBJ1-2; D unresolved. The CDR3 extends over 15 amino acids. Trimming removed 8 bases from V and 2 bases from J, with 21 bases in between. The germline gives CDR1 GTSNPN, CDR2 SVGIG (reference sequence). This CDR3 is CAGANLAGLNYGYTF. CDR3 bases: TGTGCCGGAGCAAACCTGGCGGGGTTAAACTATGGCTACACCTTC.

The chain couples TRBV29-1 to TRBJ2-7; 14 nucleotides agree with TRBD2. The germline gives CDR1 SQVTM, CDR2 ANQGSEA. The V and J ends lost 7 bases and 5 bases, in that order; junction bases with no gene match: 1. The CDR3 contains 12 residues. The CDR3 loop reads CSAGLAGDEQYF. The CDR3 coding sequence is TGCAGCGCGGGACTAGCGGGAGACGAGCAGTACTTC.

The V call is TRBV27, the J call TRBJ2-3, with 7 bases fitting TRBD1. The V gene end was trimmed by 5 bases and the J gene end by 0 bases; junction bases not matched to a gene: 5. Germline V gene data show CDR1 as MNHEY and CDR2 as SMNVEV (reference sequence). The CDR3 has 15 residues. The CDR3 region has the DNA TGTGCCAGCAGTCCGGGACAGTTTAGCACAGATACGCAGTATTTT. As protein: CASSPGQFSTDTQYF.

This clonotype was counted between two and nine times. The chain has TRBV20-1 and TRBJ2-1, with a tentative D call TRBD2 (6 bases). With 7 bases removed from V and 6 bases from J, the gap between germline ends came to 13 bases. The CDR3 runs to 12 residues. CDR1 is DFQATT and CDR2 is SNEGSKA in the germline V gene (reference sequence). CDR3 sequence: CSVAEPPNEQFF. The CDR3, as DNA: TGCAGTGTAGCGGAACCCCCCAATGAGCAGTTCTTC.

This clonotype was found many times. The chain combines TRBV7-2 with TRBJ2-2; the D gene is possibly TRBD1 (6 bases). V was clipped by 4 bases and J by 1 base, with 13 bases between them. The CDR3 runs to 16 residues. CDR1 SGHTA and CDR2 FQGNSA come from the germline V gene. CDR3 loop: CASSSGNRVNTGELFF. The CDR3 coding sequence is TGTGCCAGCAGCTCGGGCAACAGGGTGAACACCGGGGAGCTGTTTTTT.

V and J are TRBV9 and TRBJ1-4, with D possibly matching TRBD1 (5 bases). V lost 4 bases to trimming and J lost 5 bases, with 12 bases between them. The CDR3 is made up of 14 amino acids. The germline V gene encodes CDR1 SGDLS and CDR2 YYNGEE. The CDR3 protein is CASSPGGFNEKLFF. CDR3 nucleotides: TGTGCCAGCAGCCCCGGGGGATTCAATGAAAAACTGTTTTTT.

There are a few counts of this clonotype. The chain carries TRBV9 and TRBJ2-1, with TRBD2 identical over 9 bases. Germline V gene lookup returns CDR1 SGDLS and CDR2 YYNGEE. CDR3 size: 15 residues. Trimming at V came to 0 bases and at J to 4 bases, leaving 2 bases not matched to a gene. The CDR3 region is CASSVVAGEYNEQFF. The CDR3 coding sequence is TGTGCCAGCAGCGTAGTAGCGGGGGAATACAATGAGCAGTTCTTC.

The genes are TRBV5-1 and TRBJ1-2; 7 nucleotides align to TRBD1. The CDR3 consists of 15 residues. V shed 2 bases and J 2 bases; nucleotides not matched to a gene: 6. Germline CDR1 SGHRS, CDR2 YFSETQ. Here the CDR3 reads CASSFRTGGNYGYTF. CDR3 DNA sequence: TGCGCCAGCAGCTTCCGGACAGGAGGGAACTATGGCTACACCTTC. The variable domain in full, completed from reference TRBV5-1 and TRBJ1-2, reads KAGVTQTPRYLIKTRGQQVTLSCSPISGHRSVSWYQQTPGQGLQFLFEYFSETQRNKGNFPGRFSGRQFSNSRSEMNVSTLELGDSALYLCASSFRTGGNYGYTFGSGTRLTVV.

There are a few counts of this clonotype. The chain links TRBV11-2 to TRBJ2-6; 7 positions agree with TRBD1. After removal of 5 bases from V and 0 bases from J, the junction contained 7 bases not matched to a gene. Germline CDR1 SGHAT, CDR2 FQNNGV. This CDR3 contains 17 residues. CDR3 residues: CASSPLGQFSGANVLTF. For the CDR3, the DNA is TGTGCCAGCAGCCCACTGGGACAGTTCTCTGGGGCCAACGTCCTGACTTTC.

V and J are TRBV15 and TRBJ2-3; D not certain. There are 12 residues in the CDR3. CDR1 is LNHNV, CDR2 YYDKDF, per germline (reference sequence). V dropped 5 bases and J dropped 8 bases, with 11 bases sitting between them. In DNA, the CDR3 is TGTGCCACCAGCCGCTCGAAGGGTACGCAGTATTTT. Translation gives CATSRSKGTQYF.

The gene calls are TRBV7-9 and TRBJ2-5; unclear D gene. The CDR3 consists of 11 residues. CDR1 is SEHNR and CDR2 is FQNEAQ in the germline V gene (reference sequence). Trimming removed 2 bases from V and 11 bases from J, with 9 bases in between. The CDR3 loop reads CASSLLIQQYF. Written as DNA, the CDR3 is TGTGCCAGCAGCTTACTAATCCAACAGTACTTC.

V and J are TRBV11-2 and TRBJ2-7; 12 positions match TRBD2. The trim removed 5 bases at V and 4 bases at J, leaving 6 bases unmatched. Germline assignment: CDR1 SGHAT and CDR2 FQNNGV. The CDR3 is 15 amino acids. Written as DNA, the CDR3 is TGTGCCAGCAGCCCAGGACTAGCGGGATTTTACGAGCAGTACTTC. It translates to CASSPGLAGFYEQYF.

This clonotype has a count of ten or more. The chain has TRBV29-1 and TRBJ2-7; maybe TRBD2 (6 bases). There are 14 residues in the CDR3. In germline, CDR1 is SQVTM, CDR2 ANQGSEA. V was clipped by 5 bases and J by 1 base, with 15 bases between them. This chain's CDR3 is CSVTSRRDSYEQYF. The CDR3 DNA reads TGCAGCGTTACGTCGAGGAGGGATTCCTACGAGCAGTACTTC.

This clonotype was picked up a small number of times. The CDR3 region is CSAPSMGLFYWAFF. The CDR3 DNA reads TGCAGTGCTCCGAGTATGGGTTTGTTTTATTGGGCTTTCTTT. The chain combines TRBV20-1 with TRBJ1-1; D remains ambiguous. CDR3 length equals 14 residues. V was trimmed by 5 bases and J by 11 bases, leaving 24 bases between them. CDR1 is DFQATT and CDR2 is SNEGSKA in the germline V gene (reference sequence).

The gene calls are TRBV18 and TRBJ2-3; 7 bases agree with TRBD2. CDR1 is KGHSH and CDR2 is LQKENI in the germline V gene. This CDR3 spans 15 amino acids. V lost 0 bases, J lost 5 bases, and 5 bases stayed unmatched. DNA of the CDR3: TGTGCCAGCTCACCACCAGGAGGGAGGGGAGATACGCAGTATTTT. Amino acid sequence: CASSPPGGRGDTQYF.